Listed below are T cell receptor beta chains from one sample, sequenced in a study of human T cells and chemical hapten exposure. TCRdb reprocessed the RACE reads via MiXCR and lists one record per CDR3 protein. This table holds 200,000 to 300,000 distinct CDR3 sequences, about 8.1% found once. The sample in question was whole blood, obtained in connection with sensitization to the hapten diphenylcyclopropenone (DPC). All receptors derive from a middle-aged woman with alopecia areata. Some clones in this sample may be carry-over from other donors' samples. Both conserved end residues are part of each CDR3.

v_call: TRBV6-2/TRBV6-3; cdr3_aa: CASSYSKGVTQYF
v_call: TRBV28; cdr3_aa: CASSGNRGCTF
v_call: TRBV29-1; cdr3_aa: CSVEGAGPGANVLTF
v_call: TRBV24-1; cdr3_aa: CATATGTHADTQYF
v_call: TRBV6-2/TRBV6-3; cdr3_aa: CASRWDLSNQPQHF
v_call: TRBV7-2; cdr3_aa: CASSFSGTGSYEQYF
v_call: TRBV2; cdr3_aa: CASISEFVGGYTF
v_call: TRBV6-2/TRBV6-3; cdr3_aa: CASSYSAGVRTEAFF
v_call: TRBV5-1; cdr3_aa: CASSRDRGLGLAGGRGQFF
v_call: TRBV7-2; cdr3_aa: CASSWTGLAEAFF
v_call: TRBV19; cdr3_aa: CASSSRRNQETQYF
v_call: TRBV6-2/TRBV6-3; cdr3_aa: CASSYQSEQFF
v_call: TRBV5-1; cdr3_aa: CASSPGLAGRSTYEQYF